Each of the 16 T cell receptor beta chains below was sequenced from the same sample in a study of blood T cell repertoires in COVID-19. Data came from immunoSEQ multiplex PCR; TCRdb stores just in-frame clones and leaves some out. The sample contains 150,000 or so clones, around 89% of which appear only once. Source material: peripheral blood. The receptors stem from a woman aged 40-49 years with acute or convalescent COVID-19.

The V gene is TRBV24-1, the J gene TRBJ1-5, with D hard to call. This CDR3 contains 13 residues. Germline V gives CDR1 KGHDR, CDR2 SFDVKD. V lost 8 bases and J 4 bases, leaving 11 bases between the germline ends. The CDR3 DNA follows: TGTGCCACCATGGCCGGGGAGAATCAGCCCCAGCATTTT. Protein product: CATMAGENQPQHF.

The chain joins TRBV19 to TRBJ2-7; 9 bases map to TRBD2. The V segment lost 6 bases and the J segment 9 bases; nucleotides outside the gene matches: 12. The CDR3 contains 14 residues. CDR1 is LNHDA and CDR2 is SQIVND in the germline V gene (reference sequence). The CDR3 DNA reads as TGTGCCAGTAGCTCGAGGGCTAGCGGGATAGGGCAGTACTTC. It translates to CASSSRASGIGQYF. The full variable domain, completed using reference TRBV19 and TRBJ2-7, is DGGITQSPKYLFRKEGQNVTLSCEQNLNHDAMYWYRQDPGQGLRLIYYSQIVNDFQKGDIAEGYSVSREKKESFPLTVTSAQKNPTAFYLCASSSRASGIGQYFGPGTRLTVT.

This sequence joins TRBV6-5 and TRBJ1-5; perhaps TRBD1 as D (6 bases). Trimming stripped 2 bases from V and 3 bases from J, with 11 bases between. The CDR3 sequence is 15 residues long. Per the germline V gene, CDR1 is MNHEY and CDR2 is SVGAGI. The CDR3 is CASSYGSGDNQPQHF. CDR3 sequence (DNA): TGTGCCAGCAGTTACGGGTCAGGGGACAATCAGCCCCAGCATTTT.

The chain joins TRBV24-1 to TRBJ2-5; a possible D gene is TRBD1 (6 bases). Germline V lookup: CDR1 KGHDR, CDR2 SFDVKD. The CDR3 sequence is 14 residues long. Trimming took 9 bases from V and 5 from J, leaving 18 bases between them. In DNA, the CDR3 is TGTGCCACCTCCCCCCCTGGGGGCGGCGAGACCCAGTACTTC. As protein: CATSPPGGGETQYF.

The chain recombines TRBV7-2 with TRBJ2-7, with TRBD2 identical over 9 bases. After removal of 4 bases from V and 4 bases from J, the junction contained 8 bases not matched to a gene. CDR1 is SGHTA and CDR2 is FQGNSA in the germline V gene. The CDR3 contains 15 residues. CDR3 sequence (DNA): TGTGCCAGCAGCTCTGCGGCTAGCGGGATGTACGAGCAGTACTTC. Its protein is CASSSAASGMYEQYF. Variable domain in full (rest from reference TRBV7-2 and TRBJ2-7): GAGVSQSPSNKVTEKGKDVELRCDPISGHTALYWYRQSLGQGLEFLIYFQGNSAPDKSGLPSDRFSAERTGGSVSTLTIQRTQQEDSAVYLCASSSAASGMYEQYFGPGTRLTVT.

This clone has a handful of counts. The chain uses TRBV12-3 or TRBV12-4 and TRBJ1-1; D uncertain. This CDR3 has 12 amino acids. Trimming pared 3 bases from V and 6 bases from J, leaving 8 bases between. DNA of the CDR3: TGTGCCAGCAGTTTTGTGTCAGCTGAAGCTTTCTTT. Amino acid sequence: CASSFVSAEAFF.

This chain uses TRBV9 with TRBJ1-1; 9 bases fit TRBD1. With 0 bases clipped from V and 4 bases from J, the junction kept 28 bases outside the gene matches. Germline V gene sequence: CDR1 SGDLS, CDR2 YYNGEE. The CDR3 has 23 amino acids. The CDR3 loop reads CASSVELGAPIRDRERWVTEAFF. The CDR3 DNA reads as TGTGCCAGCAGCGTAGAATTGGGTGCCCCGATCCGGGACAGGGAGAGGTGGGTCACTGAAGCTTTCTTT.

The V and J genes are TRBV6-5 and TRBJ1-5; D is ambiguous. Germline loops: CDR1 MNHEY, CDR2 SVGAGI. The CDR3 is made up of 12 amino acids. Trimming shortened V by 5 bases and J by 2 bases, and 4 bases separated the two germline ends. CDR3 in DNA: TGTGCCAGCAGTCCAGGCAATCAGCCCCAGCATTTT. Amino acids: CASSPGNQPQHF.

The V gene is TRBV2, the J gene TRBJ2-3, with 7 bases identical to TRBD2. The V and J ends lost 1 base and 2 bases, in that order; junction bases with no gene match: 3. The CDR3 loop spans 15 amino acids. CDR1 is SNHLY and CDR2 is FYNNEI in the germline V gene. CDR3 sequence: CASSEVGGVTDTQYF. The CDR3 nucleotides read TGTGCCAGCAGTGAAGTTGGGGGGGTCACAGATACGCAGTATTTT. The full variable domain, rest sourced from reference TRBV2 and TRBJ2-3, is EPEVTQTPSHQVTQMGQEVILRCVPISNHLYFYWYRQILGQKVEFLVSFYNNEISEKSEIFDDQFSVERPDGSNFTLKIRSTKLEDSAMYFCASSEVGGVTDTQYFGPGTRLTVL.

This chain uses TRBV5-4 with TRBJ2-1, with TRBD2 as a possible D gene (6 bases). V lost 0 bases to trimming and J lost 7 bases, with 14 bases between them. Germline-derived CDR1 and CDR2 are SGHNT and YYREEE (reference sequence). There are 15 residues in the CDR3. The CDR3 is CASSLVGGAGNEQFF. CDR3 nucleotide sequence: TGTGCCAGCAGCTTGGTGGGAGGAGCAGGGAATGAGCAGTTCTTC.

The J gene is TRBJ2-1, the V gene TRBV4-1, with 12 bases that match TRBD2. The CDR3 extends over 20 amino acids. The germline V gene encodes CDR1 MGHRA and CDR2 YSYEKL. Losses at the gene ends were 3 bases for V and 2 bases for J; bases not matched to a gene: 14. CDR3 DNA sequence: TGCGCCAGCAGCCACCTAAGACTAGCGGGGGTCACATTAACCTACAATGAGCAGTTCTTC. Translated, it gives CASSHLRLAGVTLTYNEQFF.

The gene calls are TRBV7-9 and TRBJ2-7, with 7 bases lining up with TRBD2. CDR1 and CDR2 from the germline V gene are SEHNR and FQNEAQ (reference sequence). The CDR3 runs 15 residues. V lost 3 bases to trimming and J lost 4 bases; unmatched junction nucleotides: 9. In DNA form, the CDR3 reads TGTGCCAGCAGCTTTGAGCGGGGAGAGGGTTACGAGCAGTACTTC. Translation gives CASSFERGEGYEQYF. Based on the CDR3 plus reference TRBV7-9 and TRBJ2-7, the full variable domain is DTGVSQNPRHKITKRGQNVTFRCDPISEHNRLYWYRQTLGQGPEFLTYFQNEAQLEKSRLLSDRFSAERPKGSFSTLEIQRTEQGDSAMYLCASSFERGEGYEQYFGPGTRLTVT.

The chain is built from TRBV3-1 (or the pseudogene TRBV3-2) and TRBJ1-1; the match to TRBD1 covers 8 bases. J was trimmed by 10 bases and V by 5 bases; bases with no gene match: 6. The CDR3 totals 12 residues. The germline CDR1 and CDR2 sequences are LGHDT and YNNKEL (reference sequence). In nucleotides, the CDR3 is TGTGCCAGCAGCAACGTCGACAGGGGAGCTTTCTTT. Translated: CASSNVDRGAFF.

The J gene is TRBJ2-2, the V gene TRBV11-2, with D possibly being TRBD2 (6 bases). This CDR3 has 14 residues. Germline V CDR1 and CDR2: SGHAT, FQNNGV. The V and J ends lost 4 bases and 7 bases respectively, with 13 bases between them. The CDR3 DNA is TGTGCCAGCAGCTACGGGGGTTGGGTCGGGGAGCTGTTTTTT. Translation: CASSYGGWVGELFF.

This chain uses TRBV6-5 with TRBJ2-1, with TRBD1 as a possible D gene (5 bases). Trimming took off 0 bases at V and 7 bases at J, with 7 bases between the two ends. The CDR3 covers 13 residues. The V gene's germline CDR1 is MNHEY and CDR2 SVGAGI. The CDR3 spells CASSYSTENEQFF. For the CDR3, the DNA is TGTGCCAGCAGTTACTCGACAGAAAATGAGCAGTTCTTC.

The rearrangement links TRBV9 to TRBJ1-4, with TRBD1 identical over 8 bases. CDR1 SGDLS and CDR2 YYNGEE come from the germline V gene. CDR3 length: 18 amino acids. The trim removed 4 bases at V and 1 base at J, leaving 12 bases unmatched. The CDR3 protein is CASSPIDRGVKTNEKLFF. The CDR3, as DNA: TGTGCCAGCAGCCCCATTGACAGGGGAGTTAAAACTAATGAAAAACTGTTTTTT.